This entry is about one T cell receptor beta chain. The data are from a study of shared clonotypes between healthy human individuals. Germline values: CDR1 MGHRA, CDR2 YSYEKL. The germline V and J ends were trimmed by 3 bases and 0 bases, with 15 bases remaining between them. The CDR3 contains 17 residues. The authors ran unsorted PBMC replicate PCRs on 250 to 300 ng DNA, about 31,000 T cell genomes. TCRdb keeps only in-frame clones here, not all; method: immunoSEQ multiplex PCR. The data show about 490,000 clones, about 80% seen once. The sample consisted of PBMCs. The rearrangement links TRBV4-1 to TRBJ2-4; D may be TRBD2 (6 bases). This receptor was taken from a woman between 40 and 50 years old in good health. Some clones in this sample may be carry-over from other donors' samples. DNA for the CDR3: TGCGCCAGCAGCCACCCTCCGGGAGAGCTAGCCAAAAACATTCAGTACTTC. Translation: CASSHPPGELAKNIQYF.